Sequencing of this TCR beta chain was carried out in a study of cytomegalovirus exposure and HLA in healthy donors (dated by TCRdb to 2015 to 2018). For the wider study: An earlier analysis of fewer than 750 of the donors reported about 280 Gb of sequence data and roughly 120 million unique TCR beta sequences obtained from about 200 million T cells. About 300 gigabases of sequencing data and approximately 80 million unique TCR sequences were included in an early release covering roughly 700 HLA-typed donors. The genetic ancestry cluster associated with self-reported Caucasian donors included 81% of the 300 to 400 genotyped donors. The aim of the study was to test whether cataloging public T cell receptors could identify signatures of past pathogen exposure. The T cell repertoires of around 730 subjects were profiled by immunosequencing and related to cytomegalovirus serostatus. A separate validation cohort of approximately 120 different subjects was used in addition to the 666-subject first cohort. High-throughput TCR immunosequencing, statistical association of individual TCRs with disease status, and machine learning were combined to predict cytomegalovirus infection status. A later analysis re-examined previously published TCR beta repertoires from just over 650 donors and added high-resolution HLA genotyping to investigate patterns of TCR occurrence. Rather than using new phenotypic data, the later analysis identified candidate immune exposures from TCR beta sequences and from how often those sequences occurred across donors. To decide whether each TCR beta V gene segment behaved as functional or pseudogenic, an earlier analysis of some 600 of the donors relied on high-throughput TCR beta sequencing. Donor age, sex, ethnicity and CMV serostatus were collected together with the repertoire data. Genome-wide SNP genotypes for about three fifths of the roughly 700 donors were used in a later genetic analysis, which treated that subset as a discovery cohort. Every repertoire in the discovery cohort had been generated on one and the same sequencing platform. Class I and class II HLA loci were covered by the typing at four-digit resolution. The number of typed donors differed by locus: about 620-640 for A, B, C, DRB1 and DQB1; 500 to 550 for DQA1; around 610 for DPA1; and 400 to 480 for DPB1. Because of strong linkage in the cohort, five DR-DQ haplotypes were treated as single units for association and clustering. Among about 400 genotyped donors of the cohort, an average of approximately 240,000 unique TCR beta nucleotide sequences was sequenced per donor, of which about 20% were non-productive. Study-wide findings and limitations: In a later analysis, the rate of TCR association differed among HLA loci, with DRB1 alleles having the most associated TCRs and HLA-C alleles having the fewest. Some IMGT-functional V segments, including TRBV6-2 and TRBV6-3, could not be distinguished by the 87-base-pair reads and were therefore excluded. Assigning TCR associations to individual alleles was difficult when HLA alleles, especially DR and DQ, strongly co-occurred. Immune exposure information for the cohort was limited to CMV serostatus. The study gave a list of over 150 TCR beta chains associated with cytomegalovirus. HLA typing was unavailable for some donors at each locus, so association tests used only the typed subset. V-gene and J-gene trimming of TCR beta chains was associated with a missense DCLRE1C variant in a later genetic analysis, and the association was replicated in an independent cohort. The earlier analysis of 450 to 700 of the donors excluded roughly 17 rarely observed V segments, including chromosome 9 orphons, because counts were too low. In a later analysis, HLA-associated TCR beta chains showed more clonal expansion and lower generation probabilities than non-associated chains that were equally common. The classifier was reported to diagnose cytomegalovirus status with high specificity and sensitivity in both the original cohort and the validation cohort. Correlated functional status among segregating V segments might be attributable to linkage disequilibrium, but an unknown experimental factor could not be ruled out. According to a later analysis, parvovirus B19, influenza, CMV and Epstein-Barr virus appeared linked to several top co-occurrence clusters. Across donors, most TCR sequences were observed very rarely, whereas some public TCRs were present in many individuals. The presence/absence analyses assumed that sequencing depth was roughly uniform across donors, and that assumption may not be true. A further reported finding was that TCR beta sequences accurately predicted the HLA-A and HLA-B alleles for most subjects in the first cohort. The sequencing pipeline was judged likely to have produced a cluster of highly shared sequence variants as a technical artifact. Compared with the approximately 710-donor mean, donors in an Asian-associated ancestry cluster had fewer N-insertions in productive TCRs, according to a later genetic analysis. At a false discovery rate of 0.05, a later analysis linked around 15,000 TCR beta sequences to specific HLA alleles. In vitro tests confirmed that a few of the cytomegalovirus-associated TCR beta chains recognize cytomegalovirus antigens. In this cohort, only TCR beta chains were sequenced, and detectable features were limited by the absence of alpha or paired-chain data. An earlier analysis of some 590 of the donors showed that most TCR beta V segments appeared in productive rearrangements either about 87% or about 30% of the time, which broadly matched IMGT annotations. Most CMV-associated TCR beta chains appeared to be HLA-restricted in a later analysis, and the HLA associations seemed to be driven largely by CMV exposure. The authors suggested that the approach could potentially be extended to other disease states and immunological phenotypes.

Relative to germline, V is 2 bases shorter and J is 3 bases shorter, with 8 bases between their ends. The CDR3, cysteine through phenylalanine, is 14 amino acids long. Only CDR3 DNA is held: 42 bases, read in frame from base 1. Based on the germline V gene (reference sequence), the CDR1 and CDR2 sequences are LNHDA and SQIVND. Preparation of the library involved the immunoSEQ multiplex PCR assay. The multiplex PCR relied on a mix of 60 forward primers for TCR Vbeta segments and 13 reverse primers for TCR Jbeta segments. The CDR3 region of rearranged TCR beta genes was amplified from genomic DNA by a multiplex PCR assay. Amplified TCR beta libraries were sequenced as 87-base-pair reads on the Illumina HiSeq System. In the source study's methods: In a later analysis, roughly 80 million unique TCR beta chains were counted across the 650 to 750 repertoires, and about 9.9 million of these chains were shared by at least two donors. To remove PCR and sequencing errors, raw reads were error-corrected and collapsed into unique sequences using a nearest-neighbor algorithm that merged closely related sequences. V, D and J gene segments were assigned by aligning CDR3 sequences to IMGT reference sequences. Each retained sequence needed at least a six-nucleotide match to both a V gene segment and a J gene segment. A rearrangement counted as productive if the CDR3 had no stop codons and remained in frame with V and J, and every other rearrangement counted as non-productive. Following IMGT convention, CDR3 was defined as the stretch from the second conserved V-encoded cysteine up to the conserved J-encoded phenylalanine. The earlier analysis of about 620 of the donors excluded sequences that lacked an unambiguous match to a single V gene segment. An earlier analysis of 587 of the donors classified V segments as functional when productive rearrangements were above 56.7% and as segregating when the standard deviation between donors was above 5%. To diagnose cytomegalovirus status from the catalog of TCR beta chain sequences, a statistical classification framework was built. In a later analysis, V and J genes were assigned by comparing TCR nucleotide sequences against IMGT/GENE-DB human TR gene sequences. The TCRdist pipeline was used in a later analysis to assign CDR3 sequences and most-parsimonious VDJ recombination scenarios. In a later analysis, every TCR beta chain was defined by the combination of its CDR3 amino acid sequence and its V-gene family, and reads without a unique V-gene family were dropped. In a later analysis, several hundred highly shared, low-generation-probability nucleotide sequences were removed to address suspected cross-contamination and a sequencing artifact. For each public chain, a later analysis derived a clonal expansion index from normalized ranks of inferred template counts within each repertoire. Generation probabilities in a later analysis came from a VDJ recombination model fitted to out-of-frame rearrangements, and those results were checked against IGoR. In a later analysis, TCR-TCR, TCR-HLA and TCR-CMV co-occurrence was scored with hypergeometric tests, and a repertoire-size bias correction was applied to TCR pairs. A later analysis estimated false discovery rates by permuting HLA or CMV assignments 20 times. In a later analysis, co-occurring TCRs were grouped with DBSCAN, and TCRdist sequence similarity was added when clustering was performed within HLA-allele-positive subsets. Co-occurrence clustering excluded repertoires with fewer than 30,000 or more than 120,000 public chains, plus five with anomalous nucleotide sharing. TCRdb provides this immuneACCESS table in a form limited to in-frame rearrangements. Some clones are lacking; in checked studies, under half of them reflect an unresolved V gene, and why the rest are absent is not known. Clone size and the V and J calls come from that table; the DNA yielded D and trimming. Here the sample has approximately 88,000 clones; approximately 80% occur a single time. In total, the top ten clones hold approximately 2% of the sample.

Note on this clone: Its binding antigen is unknown. No clone much larger than this one lies a single base away; base qualities are absent.

In total, approximately 610 healthy bone marrow donors made up the cohort. At the time of sampling, all cohort members were nominally healthy, though unrecorded immune exposures were likely present. The donor was CMV seronegative and belonged to the group of around 350 seronegative cohort members. A peripheral blood sample was collected from each donor, and TCR beta sequencing was performed on peripheral blood mononuclear cells. The Qiagen DNeasy Blood Extraction Kit was used to extract genomic DNA from the blood cell samples. Sequenced material: PBMCs. The receptor chain draws on TRBV19 and TRBJ2-1, with an unclear D gene assignment. The clonotype comes from a man aged 18 to 30 in good health and CMV-seronegative. The CDR3 amino acid sequence is: CASSIPRNYNEQFF. The nucleotides read TGTGCCAGTAGTATACCCAGGAACTACAATGAGCAGTTCTTC.